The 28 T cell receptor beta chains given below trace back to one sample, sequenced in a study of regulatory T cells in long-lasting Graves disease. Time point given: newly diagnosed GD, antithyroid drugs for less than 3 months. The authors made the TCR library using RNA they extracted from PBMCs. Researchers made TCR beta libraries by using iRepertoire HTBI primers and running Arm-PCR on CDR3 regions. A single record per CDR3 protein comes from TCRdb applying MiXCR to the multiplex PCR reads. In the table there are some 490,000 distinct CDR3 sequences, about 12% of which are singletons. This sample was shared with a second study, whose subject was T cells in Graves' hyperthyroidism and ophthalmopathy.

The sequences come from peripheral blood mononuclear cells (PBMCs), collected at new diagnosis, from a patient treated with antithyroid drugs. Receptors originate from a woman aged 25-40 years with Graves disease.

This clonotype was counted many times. The DNA for the CDR3 is TGTGCCAGCAGCCAGACAGGGGGCGGAGAGACCCAGTACTTC. Its protein product is CASSQTGGGETQYF. The chain employs TRBV7-2 and TRBJ2-5; 10 bases fit TRBD1. The CDR3 runs 14 residues. Germline V gene sequence: CDR1 SGHTA, CDR2 FQGNSA. Trimming took 5 bases from V and 4 from J; bases not matched to a gene: 4.

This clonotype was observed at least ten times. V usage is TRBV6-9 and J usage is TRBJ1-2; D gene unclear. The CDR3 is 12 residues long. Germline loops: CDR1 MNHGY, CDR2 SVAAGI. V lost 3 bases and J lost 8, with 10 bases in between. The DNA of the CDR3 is TGTGCCAGCAGTTACGCCCACCGGGGCTACACCTTC. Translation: CASSYAHRGYTF.

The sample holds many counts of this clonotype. The CDR3 DNA reads TGTGCCAGCAGCCCAGCGGGAGGTGGCTACGAGCAGTACTTC. Encoded protein: CASSPAGGGYEQYF. The chain is built from TRBV19 and TRBJ2-7, with 9 nucleotides matching TRBD2. The germline CDR1 and CDR2 sequences are LNHDA and SQIVND (reference sequence). V lost 9 bases, J lost 3 bases, and 9 bases stayed unmatched. The CDR3 has 14 amino acids.

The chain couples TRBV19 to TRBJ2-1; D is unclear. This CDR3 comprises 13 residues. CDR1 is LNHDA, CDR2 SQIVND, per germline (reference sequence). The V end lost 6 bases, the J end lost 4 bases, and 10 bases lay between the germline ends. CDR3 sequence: CASRSGVYNEQFF. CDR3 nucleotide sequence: TGTGCCAGTAGGAGTGGGGTATACAATGAGCAGTTCTTC.

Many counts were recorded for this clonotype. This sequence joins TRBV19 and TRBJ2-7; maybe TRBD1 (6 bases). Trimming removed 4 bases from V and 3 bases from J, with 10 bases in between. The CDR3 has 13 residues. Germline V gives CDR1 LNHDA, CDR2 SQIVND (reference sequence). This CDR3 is CASSSGQFYEQYF. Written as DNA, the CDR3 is TGTGCCAGTAGTAGCGGACAGTTCTACGAGCAGTACTTC. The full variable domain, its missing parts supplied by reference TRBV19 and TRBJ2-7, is DGGITQSPKYLFRKEGQNVTLSCEQNLNHDAMYWYRQDPGQGLRLIYYSQIVNDFQKGDIAEGYSVSREKKESFPLTVTSAQKNPTAFYLCASSSGQFYEQYFGPGTRLTVT.

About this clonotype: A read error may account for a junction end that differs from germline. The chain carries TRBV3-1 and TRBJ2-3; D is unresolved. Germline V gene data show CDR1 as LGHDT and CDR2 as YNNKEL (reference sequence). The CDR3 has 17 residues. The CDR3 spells CASCQGLATRVTDTQYF. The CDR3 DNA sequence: TGTGCCAGCTGCCAAGGTCTCGCGACACGGGTCACAGATACGCAGTATTTT.

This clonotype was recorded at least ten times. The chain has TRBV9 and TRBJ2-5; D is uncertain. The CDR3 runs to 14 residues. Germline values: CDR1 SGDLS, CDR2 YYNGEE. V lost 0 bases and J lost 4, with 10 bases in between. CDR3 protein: CASSVGGSRETQYF. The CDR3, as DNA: TGTGCCAGCAGCGTAGGCGGTTCGAGAGAGACCCAGTACTTC. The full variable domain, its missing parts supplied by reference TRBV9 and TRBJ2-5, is DSGVTQTPKHLITATGQRVTLRCSPRSGDLSVYWYQQSLDQGLQFLIQYYNGEERAKGNILERFSAQQFPDLHSELNLSSLELGDSALYFCASSVGGSRETQYFGPGTRLLVL.

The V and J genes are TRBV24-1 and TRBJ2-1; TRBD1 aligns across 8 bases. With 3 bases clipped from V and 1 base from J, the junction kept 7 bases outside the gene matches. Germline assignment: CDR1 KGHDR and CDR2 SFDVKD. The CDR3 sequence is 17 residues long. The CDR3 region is CATSDMDGDRSYNEQFF. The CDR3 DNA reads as TGTGCCACCAGTGATATGGACGGGGACAGGTCCTACAATGAGCAGTTCTTC.

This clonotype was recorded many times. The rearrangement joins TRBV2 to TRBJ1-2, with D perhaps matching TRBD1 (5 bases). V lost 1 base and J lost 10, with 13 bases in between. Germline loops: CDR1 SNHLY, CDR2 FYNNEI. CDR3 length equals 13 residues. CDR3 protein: CASSEDQGPNYTF. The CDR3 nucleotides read TGTGCCAGCAGTGAAGACCAGGGACCGAACTACACCTTC.

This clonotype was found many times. The CDR3 coding sequence is TGTGCCAGCAGTTACTCCGGCAATGAGCAGTTCTTC. Its protein product is CASSYSGNEQFF. The J gene is TRBJ2-1, the V gene TRBV6-5, with D unresolved. V lost 0 bases, J lost 6 bases, and 3 bases lay in between. Germline V gene lookup returns CDR1 MNHEY and CDR2 SVGAGI. The CDR3 sequence is 12 residues long.

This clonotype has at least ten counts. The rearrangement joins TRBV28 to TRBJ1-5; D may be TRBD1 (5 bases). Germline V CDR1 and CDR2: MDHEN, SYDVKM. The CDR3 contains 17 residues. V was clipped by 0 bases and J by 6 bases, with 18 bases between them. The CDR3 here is CASSLWGDSGPGQPQHF. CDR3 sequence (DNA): TGTGCCAGCAGTTTATGGGGCGACAGCGGCCCAGGTCAGCCCCAGCATTTT.

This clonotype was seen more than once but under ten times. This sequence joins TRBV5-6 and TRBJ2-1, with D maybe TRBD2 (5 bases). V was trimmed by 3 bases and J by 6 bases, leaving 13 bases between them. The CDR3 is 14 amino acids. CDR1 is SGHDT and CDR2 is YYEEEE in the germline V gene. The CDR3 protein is CASSYLGGGNEQFF. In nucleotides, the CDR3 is TGTGCCAGCAGCTACTTAGGAGGAGGCAATGAGCAGTTCTTC. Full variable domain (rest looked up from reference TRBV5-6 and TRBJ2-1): DAGVTQSPTHLIKTRGQQVTLRCSPKSGHDTVSWYQQALGQGPQFIFQYYEEEERQRGNFPDRFSGHQFPNYSSELNVNALLLGDSALYLCASSYLGGGNEQFFGPGTRLTVL.

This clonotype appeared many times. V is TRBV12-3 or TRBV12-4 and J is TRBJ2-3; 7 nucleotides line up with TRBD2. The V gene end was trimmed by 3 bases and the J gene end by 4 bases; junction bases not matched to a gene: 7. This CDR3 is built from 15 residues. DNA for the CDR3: TGTGCCAGCAGTTTCGGGCTAGCGGACTCAGATACGCAGTATTTT. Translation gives CASSFGLADSDTQYF.

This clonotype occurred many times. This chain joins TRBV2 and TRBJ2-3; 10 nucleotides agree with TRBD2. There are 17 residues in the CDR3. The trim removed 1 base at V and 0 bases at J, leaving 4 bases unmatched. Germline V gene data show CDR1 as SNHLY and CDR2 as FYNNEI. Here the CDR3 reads CASSEGATSGSTDTQYF. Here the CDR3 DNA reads TGTGCCAGCAGTGAAGGGGCGACTAGCGGGAGCACAGATACGCAGTATTTT.

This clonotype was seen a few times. The CDR3 sequence: CSARDHTDLREGAGTGELFF. Here the CDR3 DNA reads TGCAGTGCTAGAGATCACACGGACCTCCGGGAGGGGGCCGGCACCGGGGAGCTGTTTTTT. The rearrangement uses TRBV20-1 and TRBJ2-2; TRBD2 might be the D (8 bases). Looked up from germline, CDR1 is DFQATT and CDR2 is SNEGSKA (reference sequence). V was shortened by 0 bases and J by 4 bases, with 27 bases between the two germline ends. The CDR3 consists of 20 residues.

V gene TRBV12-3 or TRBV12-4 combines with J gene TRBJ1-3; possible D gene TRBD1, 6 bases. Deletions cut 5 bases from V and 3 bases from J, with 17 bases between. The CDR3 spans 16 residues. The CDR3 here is CASSPRWQGYGNTIYF. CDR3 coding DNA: TGTGCCAGCAGTCCCAGGTGGCAGGGGTATGGAAACACCATATATTTT.

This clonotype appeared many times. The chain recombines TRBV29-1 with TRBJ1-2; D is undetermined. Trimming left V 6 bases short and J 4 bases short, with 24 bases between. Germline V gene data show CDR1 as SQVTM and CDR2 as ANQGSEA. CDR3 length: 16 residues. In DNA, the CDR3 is TGCAGCGTCCCCCCGAAAGCAGGACGGCCTAGCTATGGCTACACCTTC. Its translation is CSVPPKAGRPSYGYTF. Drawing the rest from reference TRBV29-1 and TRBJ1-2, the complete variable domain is SAVISQKPSRDICQRGTSLTIQCQVDSQVTMMFWYRQQPGQSLTLIATANQGSEATYESGFVIDKFPISRPNLTFSTLTVSNMSPEDSSIYLCSVPPKAGRPSYGYTFGSGTRLTVV.

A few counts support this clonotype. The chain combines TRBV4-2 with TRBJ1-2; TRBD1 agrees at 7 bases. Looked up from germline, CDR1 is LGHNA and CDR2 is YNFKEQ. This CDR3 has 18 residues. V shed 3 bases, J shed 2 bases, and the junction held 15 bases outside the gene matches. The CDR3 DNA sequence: TGTGCCAGCAGCCAGGCACTGAGAATCGACAGGGACAACTATGGCTACACCTTC. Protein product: CASSQALRIDRDNYGYTF.

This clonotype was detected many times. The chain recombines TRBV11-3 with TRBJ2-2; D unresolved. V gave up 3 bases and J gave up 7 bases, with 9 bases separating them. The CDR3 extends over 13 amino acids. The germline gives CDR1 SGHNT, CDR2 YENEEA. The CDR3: CASSFSRVGELFF. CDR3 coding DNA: TGTGCCAGCAGCTTCTCTAGGGTCGGGGAGCTGTTTTTT.

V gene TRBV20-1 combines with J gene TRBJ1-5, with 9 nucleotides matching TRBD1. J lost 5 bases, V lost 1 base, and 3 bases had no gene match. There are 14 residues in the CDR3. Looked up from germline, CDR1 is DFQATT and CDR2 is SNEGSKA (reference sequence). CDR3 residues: CSARAGQGYQPQHF. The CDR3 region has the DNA TGCAGTGCTAGAGCGGGACAGGGTTATCAGCCCCAGCATTTT.

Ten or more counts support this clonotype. CDR3 region: CASSLGQGAEAFF. The CDR3 bases are TGTGCCAGCAGCCTGGGACAGGGGGCTGAAGCTTTCTTT. This sequence joins TRBV11-2 and TRBJ1-1, with 11 nucleotides matching TRBD1. There are 13 residues in the CDR3. Per the germline V gene, CDR1 is SGHAT and CDR2 is FQNNGV. J was trimmed by 6 bases and V by 5 bases; bases with no gene match: 2.

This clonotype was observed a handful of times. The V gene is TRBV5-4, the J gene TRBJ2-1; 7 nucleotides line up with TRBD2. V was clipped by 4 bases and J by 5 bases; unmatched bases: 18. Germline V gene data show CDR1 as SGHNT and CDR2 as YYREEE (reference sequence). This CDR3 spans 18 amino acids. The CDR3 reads CASSPTPPASGTNNEQFF. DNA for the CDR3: TGTGCCAGCAGCCCGACCCCCCCCGCTAGCGGCACAAACAATGAGCAGTTCTTC.

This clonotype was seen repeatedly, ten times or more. In DNA form, the CDR3 reads TGTGCCAGCAGTTTACGGTCAGGGTCCTCACCCCTCCACTTT. It is translated as CASSLRSGSSPLHF. The V gene is TRBV12-3 or TRBV12-4, the J gene TRBJ1-6; tentative D call: TRBD1 (5 bases). This CDR3 is 14 amino acids long. V lost 2 bases to trimming and J lost 10 bases, with 12 bases between them.

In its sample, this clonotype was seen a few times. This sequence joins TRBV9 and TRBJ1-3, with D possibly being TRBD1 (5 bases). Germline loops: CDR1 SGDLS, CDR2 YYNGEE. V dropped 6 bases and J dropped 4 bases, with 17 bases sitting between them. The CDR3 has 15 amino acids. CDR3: CASTRGDHPGNTIYF. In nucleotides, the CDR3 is TGTGCCAGCACCCGAGGGGACCATCCCGGAAACACCATATATTTT. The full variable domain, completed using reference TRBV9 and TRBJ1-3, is DSGVTQTPKHLITATGQRVTLRCSPRSGDLSVYWYQQSLDQGLQFLIQYYNGEERAKGNILERFSAQQFPDLHSELNLSSLELGDSALYFCASTRGDHPGNTIYFGEGSWLTVV.

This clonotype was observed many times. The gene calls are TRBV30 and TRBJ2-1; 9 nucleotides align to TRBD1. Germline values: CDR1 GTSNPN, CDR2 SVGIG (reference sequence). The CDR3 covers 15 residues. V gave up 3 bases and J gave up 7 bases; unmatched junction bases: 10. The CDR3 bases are TGTGCCTGGAGGGATTTCCGGGACAGGGTTAATGAGCAGTTCTTC. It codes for CAWRDFRDRVNEQFF.

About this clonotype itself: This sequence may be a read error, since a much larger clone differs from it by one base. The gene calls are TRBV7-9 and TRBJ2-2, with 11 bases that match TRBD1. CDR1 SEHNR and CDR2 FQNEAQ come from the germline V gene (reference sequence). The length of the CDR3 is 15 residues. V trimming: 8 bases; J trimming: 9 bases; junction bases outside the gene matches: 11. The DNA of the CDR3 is TGTGCCAGCCAAAAGGTCGGACAGGGGGCCCGGGAGCTGTTTTTT. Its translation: CASQKVGQGARELFF.

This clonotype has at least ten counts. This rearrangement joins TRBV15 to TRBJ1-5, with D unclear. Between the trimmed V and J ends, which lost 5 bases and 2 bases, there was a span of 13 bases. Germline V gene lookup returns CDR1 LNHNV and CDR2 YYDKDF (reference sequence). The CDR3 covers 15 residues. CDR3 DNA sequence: TGTGCCACCAGCTTAGGACGCCCAGGCAATCAGCCCCAGCATTTT. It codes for CATSLGRPGNQPQHF.

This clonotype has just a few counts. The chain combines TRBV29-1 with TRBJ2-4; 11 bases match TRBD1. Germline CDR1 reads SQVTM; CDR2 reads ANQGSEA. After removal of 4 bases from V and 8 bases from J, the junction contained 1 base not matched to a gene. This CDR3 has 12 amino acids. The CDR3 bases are TGCAGCGTTGGGGACAGGGGGTACATTCAGTACTTC. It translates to CSVGDRGYIQYF.